This TCR beta chain was identified in a study of identical twins. Findings of the study overall: Beta clonotypes that were abundant in cord blood contained fewer insertions, a pattern absent from memory repertoires. Among out-of-frame alpha sequences shared by twins, low generation probability occurred in excess. Zero-insertion analyses could be partly confounded by invariant MAIT and iNKT cells.

It was template switching that added a universal primer site, and there were unique molecular identifiers on the cDNA. TCRdb re-analysed the 5' RACE reads in MiXCR, keeping a single row per CDR3 protein. The sample has roughly 350,000 distinct CDR3 sequences; around 12% are singletons. As concerns this clonotype: Its antigen remains unidentified.

The trim removed 1 base at V and 3 bases at J, leaving 6 bases unmatched. CDR1 is SGHNT, CDR2 YENEEA, per germline. The CDR3 extends over 16 amino acids. The same sample was also studied in work on yellow fever vaccine responses in identical twins.

Sequencing was carried out using CD8+ T cells sorted from blood. V and J are TRBV11-3 and TRBJ2-7; 10 bases fit TRBD2. The sequence derives from a young woman in good health. In DNA, the CDR3 is TGTGCCAGCAGCTTAGGGATGACTAGCGGGCGCTACGAGCAGTACTTC. Translated, it gives CASSLGMTSGRYEQYF.